The clone carrying this T cell receptor (beta chain) was observed many times. CDR1 and CDR2 (germline): SGHTA, FQGNSA. CDR3 length: 15 residues. Deletions cut 1 base from V and 4 bases from J, with 8 bases between. Uncontrolled infection, other autoimmune disease, pregnancy or lactation excluded patients. RNA transcripts provided the source from which TCR beta CDR3 regions were amplified. When the TCR CDR3 underwent first-round RT-PCR, the HTBI primer set was used. One entry per CDR3 protein, called by TCRdb with MiXCR from the multiplex PCR reads. The sample carries fewer than 500,000 distinct CDR3 sequences, roughly 15% recorded once. The data originate from a study of T cells in Graves' hyperthyroidism and ophthalmopathy.

The sample consisted of blood. The chain joins TRBV7-2 to TRBJ1-6; D gene unclear. The TCR sequence derives from a woman in her thirties with Graves' ophthalmopathy. CDR3 loop: CASSLEEVYNSPLHF. The CDR3 region has the DNA TGTGCCAGCAGCTTAGAGGAGGTTTATAATTCACCCCTCCACTTT.